The 20 T cell receptor beta chains below all came from one sample that was sequenced in a study of blood T cell repertoires in COVID-19. Method: immunoSEQ multiplex PCR; TCRdb's copy keeps in-frame clones and lacks some. The sample has some 170,000 clones; 75% to 90% are singletons. The sequencing input was PBMCs or T cells enriched from blood (not recorded which). The source is a man aged 40-55 years who had recovered from COVID-19.

This clone was seen a few times. The chain employs TRBV6-5 and TRBJ2-1; maybe TRBD1 (6 bases). V was clipped by 6 bases and J by 5 bases, with 17 bases between them. CDR3 length equals 15 residues. The germline CDR1 and CDR2 sequences are MNHEY and SVGAGI. This chain's CDR3 is CASRIFRDNNNEQFF. The CDR3 DNA is TGTGCCAGCAGAATTTTCCGGGACAACAACAATGAGCAGTTCTTC.

The J gene is TRBJ1-5, the V gene TRBV27; D not certain. V shed 5 bases and J shed 2 bases, with 10 bases lying between them. This CDR3 contains 14 residues. Germline V gene sequence: CDR1 MNHEY, CDR2 SMNVEV (reference sequence). In DNA, the CDR3 is TGTGCCAGCAGTGAAGCGGAAGGCAATCAGCCCCAGCATTTT. Protein product: CASSEAEGNQPQHF.

The J gene is TRBJ2-3, the V gene TRBV6-6, with 8 bases identical to TRBD2. CDR1 is MNHNY and CDR2 is SVGAGI in the germline V gene (reference sequence). V dropped 0 bases and J dropped 6; count of bases not matched to a gene: 5. The CDR3 is 15 residues long. CDR3 protein: CASSYSAGEQDTQYF. In DNA form, the CDR3 reads TGTGCCAGCAGTTACTCAGCGGGGGAACAGGATACGCAGTATTTT.

This chain joins TRBV29-1 and TRBJ2-3; no definite D call. V gave up 3 bases and J gave up 6 bases, with 13 bases separating them. The germline gives CDR1 SQVTM, CDR2 ANQGSEA. This CDR3 is 13 amino acids long. CDR3 bases: TGCAGCGTTGAGAGTCCGGGTACGGATACGCAGTATTTT. It translates to CSVESPGTDTQYF.

The V and J genes are TRBV11-3 and TRBJ2-5, with D possibly being TRBD2 (5 bases). V shed 1 base and J shed 3 bases, with 12 bases lying between them. The CDR3 spans 15 residues. From germline, CDR1 is SGHNT and CDR2 YENEEA. Here the CDR3 DNA reads TGTGCCAGCAGCTTAGCTGCCGGGGTTGAAGAGACCCAGTACTTC. Protein sequence: CASSLAAGVEETQYF.

V gene TRBV5-1 combines with J gene TRBJ1-1; a possible D gene is TRBD1 (6 bases). V dropped 4 bases and J dropped 5 bases, with 15 bases sitting between them. This CDR3 is 14 amino acids long. Germline CDR1 and CDR2: SGHRS and YFSETQ. The CDR3 reads CASSVQGDRTEAFF. The CDR3 nucleotides read TGCGCCAGCAGCGTACAGGGAGATCGTACTGAAGCTTTCTTT.

The rearrangement joins TRBV18 to TRBJ2-1; 7 positions match TRBD2. This CDR3 region has 13 residues. Germline CDR1 KGHSH, CDR2 LQKENI. J was trimmed by 9 bases and V by 4 bases; bases with no gene match: 6. The CDR3 sequence: CASSLREGAEQFF. For the CDR3, the DNA is TGTGCCAGCTCACTGAGGGAGGGCGCTGAGCAGTTCTTC.

For this clone: Other nucleotide sequences in the sample specify the same CDR3. V usage is TRBV19 and J usage is TRBJ1-1; D is possibly TRBD1 (6 bases). The CDR3 contains 12 residues. The V gene's germline CDR1 is LNHDA and CDR2 SQIVND (reference sequence). V lost 3 bases and J 8 bases, leaving 10 bases between the germline ends. The DNA of the CDR3 is TGTGCCAGTAGTATCGGAGGACAGGAAGCTTTCTTT. It codes for CASSIGGQEAFF.

This rearrangement joins TRBV19 to TRBJ1-4; weak D call: TRBD1 (5 bases). The CDR3 has 11 residues. V dropped 6 bases and J dropped 11 bases, with 10 bases sitting between them. Germline V gene data show CDR1 as LNHDA and CDR2 as SQIVND (reference sequence). The CDR3, as DNA: TGTGCCAGTAGAGACCGGGGGAAACTGTTTTTT. The encoded protein is CASRDRGKLFF.

This chain uses TRBV12-3 or TRBV12-4 with TRBJ2-2; no clear D. V lost 4 bases and J lost 4, with 4 bases in between. This CDR3 is 12 amino acids long. CDR3 protein: CASSWATGELFF. The CDR3 bases are TGTGCCAGCAGTTGGGCCACCGGGGAGCTGTTTTTT.

The rearrangement links TRBV7-9 to TRBJ2-7, with D perhaps TRBD1 (6 bases). Germline V gene sequence: CDR1 SEHNR, CDR2 FQNEAQ (reference sequence). The CDR3 runs to 13 residues. V lost 7 bases, J lost 2 bases, and 12 bases lay in between. In DNA form, the CDR3 reads TGTGCCAGCAATTTGGGGGCCACCTACGAGCAGTACTTC. Its translation is CASNLGATYEQYF.

The chain couples TRBV12-3 or TRBV12-4 to TRBJ1-1; D is perhaps TRBD1 (6 bases). V gave up 5 bases and J gave up 7 bases, with 11 bases separating them. The CDR3 runs 12 residues. The CDR3 bases are TGTGCCAGCAGTGAGCAGGGGATTGAAGCTTTCTTT. Translated, it gives CASSEQGIEAFF.

The V gene is TRBV10-3, the J gene TRBJ1-3; 8 bases are a match to TRBD1. V was clipped by 0 bases and J by 0 bases; unmatched bases: 7. From germline, CDR1 is ENHRY and CDR2 SYGVKD. The CDR3 is 18 residues long. For the CDR3, the DNA is TGTGCCATCAGTGAGTCGGTTCTGGGACAGGCCTCTGGAAACACCATATATTTT. Amino acid sequence: CAISESVLGQASGNTIYF.

V gene TRBV24-1 combines with J gene TRBJ1-1, with a weak D call TRBD1 (6 bases). The germline V gene has CDR1 KGHDR and CDR2 SFDVKD. The CDR3 is made up of 11 amino acids. Trimming removed 4 bases at V and 11 bases at J, with 10 bases between. The CDR3 loop is CATSDQGQAFF. CDR3 sequence (DNA): TGTGCCACCAGTGACCAGGGGCAGGCTTTCTTT.

This chain connects TRBV11-2 to TRBJ1-2, with D possibly being TRBD1 (6 bases). The V and J ends lost 5 bases and 7 bases respectively, with 17 bases between them. The germline V gene encodes CDR1 SGHAT and CDR2 FQNNGV. CDR3 length equals 14 residues. In DNA, the CDR3 is TGTGCCAGCAGCGCGAACACAGGGTATAGTGGCTACACCTTC. It translates to CASSANTGYSGYTF.

V usage is TRBV5-4 and J usage is TRBJ2-1; 10 positions match TRBD1. From germline, CDR1 is SGHNT and CDR2 YYREEE (reference sequence). The CDR3 loop spans 15 amino acids. The V and J ends lost 2 bases and 6 bases, in that order; junction bases with no gene match: 5. DNA for the CDR3: TGTGCCAGCAGCTTCTACCGGGACAGGGGCAATGAGCAGTTCTTC. This translates into CASSFYRDRGNEQFF.

This chain links TRBV30 with TRBJ2-5, with a weak D call TRBD1 (6 bases). The CDR3 consists of 17 residues. The germline V and J ends were trimmed by 1 base and 4 bases, with 22 bases remaining between them. Per the germline V gene, CDR1 is GTSNPN and CDR2 is SVGIG (reference sequence). The CDR3 sequence is CAWSGSFVGGLVETQYF. The CDR3 DNA is TGTGCCTGGAGTGGTTCTTTCGTAGGGGGTTTGGTAGAGACCCAGTACTTC.

This CDR3 reads CASTLRPGGLFYGYTF. CDR3 DNA: TGTGCCAGCACTCTTCGTCCAGGGGGCCTTTTCTATGGCTACACCTTC. The chain has TRBV27 and TRBJ1-2; 8 nucleotides align to TRBD1. The CDR3 sequence is 16 residues long. The trim removed 7 bases at V and 4 bases at J, leaving 14 bases unmatched. The germline gives CDR1 MNHEY, CDR2 SMNVEV (reference sequence).

The chain combines TRBV28 with TRBJ1-2; a possible D gene is TRBD1 (6 bases). This CDR3 comprises 13 residues. Trimming left V 2 bases short and J 4 bases short, with 8 bases between. CDR1 is MDHEN and CDR2 is SYDVKM in the germline V gene. The CDR3 region is CASSLLRGYGYTF. CDR3 bases: TGTGCCAGCAGTTTACTCAGGGGCTATGGCTACACCTTC.

The rearrangement links TRBV9 to TRBJ2-7, with D maybe TRBD2 (5 bases). From germline, CDR1 is SGDLS and CDR2 YYNGEE. This CDR3 comprises 14 residues. The V and J ends lost 0 bases and 7 bases respectively, with 14 bases between them. The CDR3 sequence is CASSVADLPLEQYF. The CDR3 nucleotides are TGTGCCAGCAGCGTAGCGGACTTACCTCTGGAGCAGTACTTC.